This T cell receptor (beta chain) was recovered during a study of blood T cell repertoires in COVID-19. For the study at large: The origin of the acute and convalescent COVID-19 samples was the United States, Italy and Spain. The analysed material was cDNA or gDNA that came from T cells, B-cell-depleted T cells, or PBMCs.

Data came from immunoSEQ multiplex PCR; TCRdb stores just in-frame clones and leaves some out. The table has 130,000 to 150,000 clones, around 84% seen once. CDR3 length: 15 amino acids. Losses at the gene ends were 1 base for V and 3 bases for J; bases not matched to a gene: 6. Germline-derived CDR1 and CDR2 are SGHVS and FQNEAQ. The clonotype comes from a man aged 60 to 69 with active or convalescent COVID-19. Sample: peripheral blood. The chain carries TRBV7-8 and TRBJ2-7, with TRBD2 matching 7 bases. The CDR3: CASSLVRGSVYEQYF. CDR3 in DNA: TGTGCCAGCAGCTTAGTGCGGGGGTCTGTCTACGAGCAGTACTTC.